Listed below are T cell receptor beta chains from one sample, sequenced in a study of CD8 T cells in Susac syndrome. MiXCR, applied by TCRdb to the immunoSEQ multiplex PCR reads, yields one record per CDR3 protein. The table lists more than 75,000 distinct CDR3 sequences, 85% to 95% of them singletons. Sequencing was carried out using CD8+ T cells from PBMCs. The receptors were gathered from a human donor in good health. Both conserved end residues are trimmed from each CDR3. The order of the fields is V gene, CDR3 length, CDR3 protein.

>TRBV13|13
ASSLGRQLNTEAF
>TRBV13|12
ASSQWGGRETQY
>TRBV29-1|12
SVVGTLGNYGYT
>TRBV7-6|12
ASSPEGSRQPQH
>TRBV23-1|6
ASSQGG
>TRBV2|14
ASSATRDSSYYEQY
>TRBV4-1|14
ASSQDGQGAFDGYT
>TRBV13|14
ASSPLASRYTDTQY
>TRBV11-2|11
ASSFGATGELF
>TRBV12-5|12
ASGLVGTDNEQF
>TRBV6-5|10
ASRRQGTEQY
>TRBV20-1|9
SAASTGELF
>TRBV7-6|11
ASSPGPGGELF
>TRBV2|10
ARRTGGNEQF
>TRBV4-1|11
ASSQEQTYEQY
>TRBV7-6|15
ASSLDSGVSGTDTQY
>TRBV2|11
ASTEGGTDTQY
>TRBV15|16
ATSGGTVSEGHQETQY
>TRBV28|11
ASSFSDTGGYT
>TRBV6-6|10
ASSGTEYEQY
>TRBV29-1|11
SVGDLDAYGYT
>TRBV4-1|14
ASSQELQGVGYGYT
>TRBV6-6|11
ASSPGTAYEQY
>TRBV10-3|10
AMGTGGGEQY
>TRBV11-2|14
ASSLTGPGDSTEAF
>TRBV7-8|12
ASSLVGLNTEAF
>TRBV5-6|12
ASSATGRETEAF